This T cell receptor beta chain was identified during a study of identical twins. The study's findings and limits: Out-of-frame alpha sequences common to twins exhibited an excess of low generation probability.

Everyone who gave samples was a healthy Caucasian. The germline CDR1 and CDR2 sequences are SGDLS and YYNGEE. After removal of 3 bases from V and 7 bases from J, the junction contained 12 bases not matched to a gene. The CDR3 is 16 residues long. TCRdb independently ran MiXCR on the 5' RACE reads; one entry per CDR3 protein. The sample records roughly 720,000 distinct CDR3 sequences, 15% to 20% being singletons. Turning to this clonotype: Its cognate antigen is unknown.

In addition, the sample was reused for a study of T cells expressing NK-cell markers.

Sequencing was carried out using PBMCs. This clonotype was sampled from a woman aged 18-29 years in good health. V and J are TRBV9 and TRBJ2-5; 10 bases fit TRBD1. CDR3: CASSAGGGQGGLTQYF. CDR3 DNA: TGTGCCAGCAGCGCAGGGGGAGGACAGGGGGGATTGACCCAGTACTTC.